This is a list of T cell receptor beta chains from one sample in a study of blood T cell repertoires in COVID-19. TCRdb's copy holds only in-frame clones and misses some; the assay was immunoSEQ multiplex PCR. In the table there are around 100,000 clones, around four fifths of which are singletons. The sample consisted of peripheral blood. These receptors were obtained from a man in his 70s with active or convalescent COVID-19. The CDR3 runs from the conserved cysteine through the conserved F or W. The order of the fields is V gene, CDR3 protein.

TRBV7-2	CASSKDSSYNEQFF
TRBV5-1	CASSLQGGPGIDTQYF
TRBV4-1	CASSQDGGTIYEQYF
TRBV19	CASSIDRNRGTFF
TRBV12-3/TRBV12-4	CASSFTLDTEAFF
TRBV25-1	CASSEWGTASGNTIYF
TRBV9	CASSPGDTYGYTF
TRBV11-2	CASSIDSVFGYTF
TRBV30	CAWSAQNEQYF
TRBV27	CASSEISGANVLTF
TRBV5-1	CASSSGGQAYNEQFF
TRBV9	CASSVVSHTEAFF
TRBV10-3	CAISESAVSSYNSPLHF